The 23 T cell receptor beta chains listed next were all sequenced from one sample in a study of beta chain features in type 1 diabetes. Their specific antigens are unknown. Findings and caveats of the study: In all four CD4+ subsets, TCRB CDR3 length was significantly, moderately reduced in type 1 diabetes.

The isolated RNA, all of it, was reverse transcribed, so expressed TCRB transcripts were what got sequenced. TCRdb's copy holds only in-frame clones and misses some; the assay was immunoSEQ multiplex PCR. The sample consists of around 44,000 clones, roughly 68% of them appearing once. Material for sequencing was Tregs from blood. The receptors derive from a woman younger than 30 with type 1 diabetes.

The chain couples TRBV6-5 to TRBJ1-1; 8 nucleotides agree with TRBD1. With V trimmed by 0 bases and J by 3 bases, 3 bases remained unmatched. CDR1 and CDR2 from the germline V gene are MNHEY and SVGAGI. The CDR3 sequence is 15 residues long. The CDR3 region is CASSYSLTGDTEAFF. CDR3 sequence (DNA): TGTGCCAGCAGTTACTCGCTGACAGGGGACACTGAAGCTTTCTTT.

The chain has TRBV28 and TRBJ2-1; TRBD1 matches at 8 bases. Trimming removed 5 bases from V and 4 bases from J; junction bases left unmatched: 13. This CDR3 spans 17 amino acids. Germline CDR1 MDHEN, CDR2 SYDVKM. CDR3 nucleotides: TGTGCCAGCAGTCCCACCCCCCGGGACAGGTTTTACAATGAGCAGTTCTTC. It codes for CASSPTPRDRFYNEQFF.

The V and J genes are TRBV7-3 and TRBJ2-3, with 8 bases lining up with TRBD2. The CDR3 is 14 amino acids. Germline values: CDR1 SGHTA, CDR2 FQGTGA. Trimming at V came to 5 bases and at J to 4 bases, leaving 5 bases not matched to a gene. The CDR3 region is CASSLSGSSDTQYF. In DNA form, the CDR3 reads TGTGCCAGCAGCCTAAGCGGGAGCTCAGATACGCAGTATTTT.

This clone was detected only a few times. V is TRBV20-1 and J is TRBJ2-3; TRBD2 might be the D (5 bases). Trimming removed 3 bases from V and 5 bases from J, with 6 bases in between. The V gene's germline CDR1 is DFQATT and CDR2 SNEGSKA (reference sequence). CDR3 size: 11 residues. CDR3 residues: CSARGEDTQYF. The CDR3 DNA sequence: TGCAGTGCTAGGGGAGAAGATACGCAGTATTTT.

The chain links TRBV6-5 to TRBJ1-2; D remains unclear. Trimming cost V 7 bases and J 8 bases, with 17 bases left between them. This CDR3 is 13 amino acids long. Germline V gene sequence: CDR1 MNHEY, CDR2 SVGAGI. CDR3 nucleotides: TGTGCCAGCAAAGCGGAGGTGGTGAGGGGCTACACCTTC. Residues: CASKAEVVRGYTF.

The CDR3: CASSMPLQGRGYTF. The CDR3 coding sequence is TGTGCCAGTAGTATGCCCCTGCAGGGCCGCGGCTACACCTTC. The V call is TRBV19, the J call TRBJ1-2; tentatively, D is TRBD1 (5 bases). This CDR3 is 14 amino acids long. The ends were cut back, 3 bases at V and 8 bases at J, with 16 bases in the middle. The V gene's germline CDR1 is LNHDA and CDR2 SQIVND (reference sequence).

This clone was seen only once. V is TRBV5-1 and J is TRBJ2-1; the match to TRBD2 covers 7 bases. V shed 7 bases and J 1 base; nucleotides not matched to a gene: 5. CDR1 is SGHRS and CDR2 is YFSETQ in the germline V gene. The CDR3 has 14 residues. CDR3 DNA sequence: TGCGCCAGCGTGGGGGGGTGGTCCTACAATGAGCAGTTCTTC. Translating gives CASVGGWSYNEQFF.

This clone was detected only a few times. The gene calls are TRBV11-2 and TRBJ2-3; a weak D match, TRBD2 (6 bases). Germline V lookup: CDR1 SGHAT, CDR2 FQNNGV. V lost 5 bases, J lost 4 bases, and 22 bases lay in between. The CDR3 length is 17 residues. The CDR3 bases are TGTGCCAGCAGCCTCCGGCGTGGGGGGAGGCATGCAGATACGCAGTATTTT. This codes for CASSLRRGGRHADTQYF.

J is TRBJ1-1 and V is TRBV7-9, with 9 positions matching TRBD1. CDR1 is SEHNR, CDR2 FQNEAQ, per germline (reference sequence). V lost 2 bases, J lost 8 bases, and 15 bases stayed unmatched. This CDR3 region has 17 residues. The CDR3 loop is CASSLHSRTGERGEAFF. For the CDR3, the DNA is TGTGCCAGCAGCTTACATTCGAGGACAGGGGAGAGGGGGGAAGCTTTCTTT.

The chain has TRBV5-1 and TRBJ2-1; 11 bases align to TRBD2. V shed 6 bases, J shed 6 bases, and the junction held 8 bases outside the gene matches. The CDR3 contains 15 residues. Germline CDR1 is SGHRS and CDR2 is YFSETQ. The CDR3 spells CASKLAGGRPNEQFF. CDR3 DNA sequence: TGCGCCAGCAAGCTAGCGGGGGGACGACCCAATGAGCAGTTCTTC.

V gene TRBV4-1 combines with J gene TRBJ2-5, with 9 bases fitting TRBD2. J lost 1 base, V lost 1 base, and 7 bases had no gene match. This CDR3 is 17 amino acids long. Germline V gene lookup returns CDR1 MGHRA and CDR2 YSYEKL. The CDR3 DNA sequence: TGCGCCAGCAGCCAAGGCTCTAGCGGGGCGTTCCAAGAGACCCAGTACTTC. Its protein is CASSQGSSGAFQETQYF.

This clone has more than one count but fewer than ten. The J gene is TRBJ2-7, the V gene TRBV10-3; 8 bases align to TRBD1. The V gene's germline CDR1 is ENHRY and CDR2 SYGVKD. The CDR3 spans 14 residues. V shed 8 bases and J 1 base; nucleotides not matched to a gene: 7. CDR3 bases: TGTGCCATCTTGCCAGGACAGGGTTCCTACGAGCAGTACTTC. Protein sequence: CAILPGQGSYEQYF.

The J gene is TRBJ1-2, the V gene TRBV12-2. TRBV12-2 has pseudogene status. There are 16 residues in the CDR3. CDR3 in amino acids: CASRLPSVEEVRGYTF. CDR3 sequence (DNA): TGTGCAAGTCGCTTACCTTCGGTGGAGGAGGTCAGAGGCTACACCTTC.

Notes on this clone: A junction boundary mismatches the germline segment, possibly from a read error. V and J are TRBV28 and TRBJ2-5; TRBD1 aligns across 9 bases. Germline V gene data show CDR1 as MDHEN and CDR2 as SYDVKM. The CDR3 has 16 residues. DNA for the CDR3: TGTGCCAGCAGTTTGGCGGGGACAGGGACGTTAGAGGCCCAGTACTTC. Protein sequence: CASSLAGTGTLEAQYF.

This sequence joins TRBV6-1 and TRBJ1-2; the D is unclear. The CDR3 length is 13 residues. V was pared by 8 bases and J by 6 bases, with 16 bases between. Germline V gives CDR1 MNHNS, CDR2 SASEGT. The CDR3 DNA sequence: TGTGCCAGCCGCCGAGGGAGGGATGATGGCTACACCTTC. This gives the protein CASRRGRDDGYTF.

The chain is built from TRBV5-1 and TRBJ1-5, with TRBD1 as a possible D gene (5 bases). Germline CDR1 reads SGHRS; CDR2 reads YFSETQ. V lost 4 bases, J lost 4 bases, and 15 bases lay in between. The CDR3 consists of 15 residues. The CDR3 DNA sequence: TGCGCCAGCAGCCCCCAGGCCGGGGGTAATCAGCCCCAGCATTTT. Translated: CASSPQAGGNQPQHF.

This clone appeared a few times. The chain links TRBV5-6 to TRBJ2-5, with D tentatively TRBD2 (6 bases). CDR1 and CDR2 (germline): SGHDT, YYEEEE. The CDR3 extends over 17 amino acids. V shed 1 base and J shed 5 bases, with 21 bases lying between them. CDR3 nucleotide sequence: TGTGCCAGCAGCTTGATCAGTCCCAGCGGGCGCGGGGAGACCCAGTACTTC. Translation gives CASSLISPSGRGETQYF.

The genes are TRBV19 and TRBJ2-7; D is unclear. This CDR3 is 13 amino acids long. Germline V gives CDR1 LNHDA, CDR2 SQIVND (reference sequence). Between the trimmed V and J ends, which lost 3 bases and 0 bases, there was a span of 6 bases. The CDR3 sequence: CASSMRRSYEQYF. DNA of the CDR3: TGTGCCAGTAGTATGCGGCGCTCCTACGAGCAGTACTTC.

This chain uses TRBV13 with TRBJ2-5; 12 bases agree with TRBD2. The J call could be wrong; TRBJ2-7 is a better fit for the DNA end. CDR1 is PRHDT and CDR2 is FYEKMQ in the germline V gene (reference sequence). The CDR3 has 15 amino acids. In DNA form, the CDR3 reads TGTGCCAGCAGCTTCCGACTAGCGGGAGCCTACGAGCAGTACTTC. Protein product: CASSFRLAGAYEQYF.

CDR3 sequence (DNA): TGTGCCAGCAGCTTAGGCGGGTCGACCGGGGAGCTGTTTTTT. This encodes CASSLGGSTGELFF. The chain links TRBV7-2 to TRBJ2-2, with D perhaps TRBD2 (5 bases). The CDR3 is 14 amino acids. Trimming took 1 base from V and 5 from J, leaving 8 bases between them. Germline-derived CDR1 and CDR2 are SGHTA and FQGNSA.

V is TRBV2 and J is TRBJ1-2; possibly TRBD1 for D (6 bases). Trimming left V 3 bases short and J 8 bases short, with 13 bases between. The germline gives CDR1 SNHLY, CDR2 FYNNEI. The CDR3 sequence is 13 residues long. The CDR3 sequence: CASSDAGDRGYTF. The DNA for the CDR3 is TGTGCCAGCAGTGACGCAGGGGACCGCGGCTACACCTTC.

This chain connects TRBV11-2 to TRBJ2-5; 7 bases fit TRBD1. CDR3 length equals 16 residues. Germline values: CDR1 SGHAT, CDR2 FQNNGV. V trimming: 5 bases; J trimming: 5 bases; junction bases outside the gene matches: 14. CDR3 sequence reads: CASSPYPDRAGETQYF. DNA for the CDR3: TGTGCCAGCAGCCCCTACCCTGACAGGGCTGGGGAGACCCAGTACTTC.

The chain recombines TRBV30 with TRBJ2-7; TRBD2 aligns across 14 bases. The length of the CDR3 is 13 residues. Germline loops: CDR1 GTSNPN, CDR2 SVGIG (reference sequence). The J segment lost 7 bases and the V segment lost 6 bases, leaving 5 bases of the junction unmatched. The CDR3 nucleotides are TGTGCCTGCGGGACTAGCGGGAGTCGAGAGCAGTACTTC. It is translated as CACGTSGSREQYF.